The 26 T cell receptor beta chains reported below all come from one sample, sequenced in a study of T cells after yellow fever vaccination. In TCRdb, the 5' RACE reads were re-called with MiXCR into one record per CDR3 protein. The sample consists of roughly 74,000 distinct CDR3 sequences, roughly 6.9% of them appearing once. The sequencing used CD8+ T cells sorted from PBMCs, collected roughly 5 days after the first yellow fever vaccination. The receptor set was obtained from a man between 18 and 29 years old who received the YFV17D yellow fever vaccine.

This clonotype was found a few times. The CDR3 nucleotides are TGTGCCAGCAGCGTGGAGGGTCACAATAACAATGAGCAGTTCTTC. This codes for CASSVEGHNNNEQFF. The genes are TRBV9 and TRBJ2-1, with a tentative D call TRBD2 (6 bases). V was cut by 2 bases and J by 5 bases, with 14 bases left in between. CDR3 length: 15 residues. Per germline, CDR1 SGDLS and CDR2 YYNGEE.

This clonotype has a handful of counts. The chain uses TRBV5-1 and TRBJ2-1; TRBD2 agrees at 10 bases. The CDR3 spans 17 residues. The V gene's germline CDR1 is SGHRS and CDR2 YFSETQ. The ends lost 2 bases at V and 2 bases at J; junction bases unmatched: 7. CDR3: CASSFPSGGPPYNEQFF. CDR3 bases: TGCGCCAGCAGCTTCCCTAGCGGGGGTCCCCCCTACAATGAGCAGTTCTTC. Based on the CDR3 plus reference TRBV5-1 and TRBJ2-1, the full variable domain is KAGVTQTPRYLIKTRGQQVTLSCSPISGHRSVSWYQQTPGQGLQFLFEYFSETQRNKGNFPGRFSGRQFSNSRSEMNVSTLELGDSALYLCASSFPSGGPPYNEQFFGPGTRLTVL.

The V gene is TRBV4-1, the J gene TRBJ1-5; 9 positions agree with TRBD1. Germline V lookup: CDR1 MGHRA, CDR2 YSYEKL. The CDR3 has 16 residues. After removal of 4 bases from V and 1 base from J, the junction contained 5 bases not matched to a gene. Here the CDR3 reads CASSPVDRGSNQPQHF. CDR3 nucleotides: TGCGCCAGCAGCCCAGTAGACAGGGGGAGCAATCAGCCCCAGCATTTT.

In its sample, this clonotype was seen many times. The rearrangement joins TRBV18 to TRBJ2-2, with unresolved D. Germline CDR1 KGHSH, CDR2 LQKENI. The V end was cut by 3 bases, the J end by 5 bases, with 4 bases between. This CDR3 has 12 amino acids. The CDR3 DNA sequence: TGTGCCAGCTCACCCCCGACCGGGGAGCTGTTTTTT. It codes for CASSPPTGELFF.

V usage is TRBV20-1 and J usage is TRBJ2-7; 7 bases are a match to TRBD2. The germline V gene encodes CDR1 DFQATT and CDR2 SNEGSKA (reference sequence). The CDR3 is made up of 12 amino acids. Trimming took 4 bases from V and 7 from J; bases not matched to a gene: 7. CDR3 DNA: TGCAGTGCTACCTGGGAGGGCGGTGAGCAGTACTTC. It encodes CSATWEGGEQYF.

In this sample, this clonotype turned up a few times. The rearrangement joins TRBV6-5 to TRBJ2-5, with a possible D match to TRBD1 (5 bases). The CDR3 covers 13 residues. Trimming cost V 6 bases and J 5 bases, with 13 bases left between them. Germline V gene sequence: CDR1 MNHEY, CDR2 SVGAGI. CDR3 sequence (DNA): TGTGCCAGCAGCCACAGGTCATGGGAGACCCAGTACTTC. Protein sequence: CASSHRSWETQYF.

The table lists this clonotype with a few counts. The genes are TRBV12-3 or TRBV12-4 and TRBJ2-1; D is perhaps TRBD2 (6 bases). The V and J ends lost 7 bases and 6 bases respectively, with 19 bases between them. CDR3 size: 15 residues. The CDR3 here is CASTERLGTGNEQFF. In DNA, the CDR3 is TGTGCCAGCACCGAGAGACTAGGGACCGGCAATGAGCAGTTCTTC.

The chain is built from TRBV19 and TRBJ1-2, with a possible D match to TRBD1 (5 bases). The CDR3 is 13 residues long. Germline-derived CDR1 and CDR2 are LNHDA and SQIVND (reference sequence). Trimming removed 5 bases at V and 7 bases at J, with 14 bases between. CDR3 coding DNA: TGTGCCAGTAGTCCGGGACCGGTATTTGGCTACACCTTC. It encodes CASSPGPVFGYTF. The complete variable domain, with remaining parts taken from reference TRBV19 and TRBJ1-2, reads DGGITQSPKYLFRKEGQNVTLSCEQNLNHDAMYWYRQDPGQGLRLIYYSQIVNDFQKGDIAEGYSVSREKKESFPLTVTSAQKNPTAFYLCASSPGPVFGYTFGSGTRLTVV.

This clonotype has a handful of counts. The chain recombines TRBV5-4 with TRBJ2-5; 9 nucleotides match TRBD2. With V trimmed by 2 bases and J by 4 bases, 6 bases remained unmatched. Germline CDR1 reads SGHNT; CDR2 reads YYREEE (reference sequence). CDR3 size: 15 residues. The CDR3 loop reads CASSLAGGFRETQYF. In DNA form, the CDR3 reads TGTGCCAGCAGCTTAGCGGGGGGATTCCGAGAGACCCAGTACTTC.

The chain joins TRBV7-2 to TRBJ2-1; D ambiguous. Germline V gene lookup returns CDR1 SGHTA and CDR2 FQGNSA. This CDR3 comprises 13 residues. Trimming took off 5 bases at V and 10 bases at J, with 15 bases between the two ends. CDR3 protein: CASSLPPGREQFF. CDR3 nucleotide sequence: TGTGCCAGCAGCCTCCCCCCCGGACGGGAGCAGTTCTTC.

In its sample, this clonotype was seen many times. The CDR3 DNA is TGTGCCAGCCGGTTCCGTGATGGGGTAGTCACAGATACGCAGTATTTT. Translating it yields CASRFRDGVVTDTQYF. The chain employs TRBV5-5 and TRBJ2-3, with D uncertain. CDR1 is SGHKS and CDR2 is YYEKEE in the germline V gene (reference sequence). V lost 7 bases, J lost 2 bases, and 20 bases lay in between. The CDR3 consists of 16 residues.

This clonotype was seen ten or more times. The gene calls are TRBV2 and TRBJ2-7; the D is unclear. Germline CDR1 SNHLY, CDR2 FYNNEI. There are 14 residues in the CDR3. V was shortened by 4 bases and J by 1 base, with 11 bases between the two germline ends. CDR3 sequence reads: CASSGLKGSYEQYV. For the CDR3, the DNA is TGTGCCAGCAGTGGTCTAAAGGGTTCCTACGAGCAGTACGTC.

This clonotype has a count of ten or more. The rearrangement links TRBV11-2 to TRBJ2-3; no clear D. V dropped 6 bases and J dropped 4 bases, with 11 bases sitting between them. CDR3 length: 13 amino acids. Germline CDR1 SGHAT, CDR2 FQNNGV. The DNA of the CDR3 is TGTGCCAGCAGTGGATTAAACCCAGATACGCAGTATTTT. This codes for CASSGLNPDTQYF.

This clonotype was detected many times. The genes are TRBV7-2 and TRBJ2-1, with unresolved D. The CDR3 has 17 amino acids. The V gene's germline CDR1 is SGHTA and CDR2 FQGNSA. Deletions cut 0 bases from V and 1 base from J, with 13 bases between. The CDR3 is CASSLAGPHLSYNEQFF. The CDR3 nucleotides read TGTGCCAGCAGCTTAGCCGGGCCCCACTTATCCTACAATGAGCAGTTCTTC.

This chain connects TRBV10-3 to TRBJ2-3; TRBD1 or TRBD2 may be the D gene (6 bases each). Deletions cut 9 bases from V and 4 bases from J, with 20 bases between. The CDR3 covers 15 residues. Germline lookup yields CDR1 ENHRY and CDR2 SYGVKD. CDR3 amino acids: CAILGGPRDPDTQYF. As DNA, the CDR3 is TGTGCCATACTCGGGGGCCCCCGTGATCCAGATACGCAGTATTTT.

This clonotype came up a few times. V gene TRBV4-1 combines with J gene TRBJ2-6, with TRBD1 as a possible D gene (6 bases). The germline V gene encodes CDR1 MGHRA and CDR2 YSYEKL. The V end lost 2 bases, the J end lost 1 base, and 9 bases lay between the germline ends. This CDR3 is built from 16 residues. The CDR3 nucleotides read TGCGCCAGCAGCCAACAGGGGTGGTCTGGGGCCAACGTCCTGACTTTC. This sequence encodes CASSQQGWSGANVLTF.

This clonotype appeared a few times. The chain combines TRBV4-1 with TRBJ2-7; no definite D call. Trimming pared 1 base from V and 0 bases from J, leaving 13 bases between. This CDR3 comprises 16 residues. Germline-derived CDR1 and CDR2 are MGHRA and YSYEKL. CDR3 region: CASSQGPDTVSYEQYF. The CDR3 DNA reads TGCGCCAGCAGCCAAGGACCCGACACCGTCTCCTACGAGCAGTACTTC.

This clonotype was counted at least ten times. DNA for the CDR3: TGCGCCAGCAGCCAAGATCGGAGAGGGGTGAATTCACCCCTCCACTTT. Translating it yields CASSQDRRGVNSPLHF. This chain uses TRBV4-3 with TRBJ1-6; D might be TRBD1 (5 bases). The CDR3 has 16 residues. CDR1 is LGHNA, CDR2 YSLEER, per germline. Trimming shortened V by 0 bases and J by 7 bases, and 13 bases separated the two germline ends.

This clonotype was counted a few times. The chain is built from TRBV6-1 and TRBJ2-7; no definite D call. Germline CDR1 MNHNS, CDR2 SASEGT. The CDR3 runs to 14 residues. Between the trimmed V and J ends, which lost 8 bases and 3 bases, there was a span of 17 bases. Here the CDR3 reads CASADGSRNYEQYF. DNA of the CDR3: TGTGCCAGCGCGGACGGATCGCGGAACTACGAGCAGTACTTC.

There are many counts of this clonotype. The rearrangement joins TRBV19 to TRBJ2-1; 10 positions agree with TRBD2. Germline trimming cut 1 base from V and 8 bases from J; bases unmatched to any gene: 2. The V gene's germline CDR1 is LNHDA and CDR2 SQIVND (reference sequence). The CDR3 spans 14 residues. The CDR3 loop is CASSIGLAGDEQFF. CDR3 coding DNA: TGTGCCAGTAGTATAGGGCTAGCGGGGGATGAGCAGTTCTTC.

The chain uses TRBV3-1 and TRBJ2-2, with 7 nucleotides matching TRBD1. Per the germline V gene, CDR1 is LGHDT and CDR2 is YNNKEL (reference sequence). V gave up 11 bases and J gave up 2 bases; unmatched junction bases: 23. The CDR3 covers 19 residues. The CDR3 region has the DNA TGTGCCTTCAGCCCCATGCGGACAGGCCCAGTTTATAACACCGGGGAGCTGTTTTTT. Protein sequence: CAFSPMRTGPVYNTGELFF.

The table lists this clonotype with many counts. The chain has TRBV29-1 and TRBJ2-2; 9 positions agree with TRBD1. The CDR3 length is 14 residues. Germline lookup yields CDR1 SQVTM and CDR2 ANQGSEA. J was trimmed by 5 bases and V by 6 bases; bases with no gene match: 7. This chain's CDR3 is CSVPGTGKTGELFF. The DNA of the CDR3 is TGCAGCGTGCCCGGGACAGGGAAAACCGGGGAGCTGTTTTTT.

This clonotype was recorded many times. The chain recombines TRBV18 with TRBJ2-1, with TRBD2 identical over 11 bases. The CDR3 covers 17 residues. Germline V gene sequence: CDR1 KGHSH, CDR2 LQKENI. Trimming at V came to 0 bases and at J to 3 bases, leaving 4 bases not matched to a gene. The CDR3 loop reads CASSPPLAGASYNEQFF. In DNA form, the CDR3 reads TGTGCCAGCTCACCACCACTAGCGGGGGCAAGCTACAATGAGCAGTTCTTC. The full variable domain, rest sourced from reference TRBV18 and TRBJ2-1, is NAGVMQNPRHLVRRRGQEARLRCSPMKGHSHVYWYRQLPEEGLKFMVYLQKENIIDESGMPKERFSAEFPKEGPSILRIQQVVRGDSAAYFCASSPPLAGASYNEQFFGPGTRLTVL.

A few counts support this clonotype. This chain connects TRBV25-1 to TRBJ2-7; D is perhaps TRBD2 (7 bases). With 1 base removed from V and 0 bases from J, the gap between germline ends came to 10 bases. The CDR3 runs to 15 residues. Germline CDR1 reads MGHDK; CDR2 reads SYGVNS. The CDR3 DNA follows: TGTGCCAGCAGTGAATGGGGGGGGGCCTCCTACGAGCAGTACTTC. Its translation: CASSEWGGASYEQYF.

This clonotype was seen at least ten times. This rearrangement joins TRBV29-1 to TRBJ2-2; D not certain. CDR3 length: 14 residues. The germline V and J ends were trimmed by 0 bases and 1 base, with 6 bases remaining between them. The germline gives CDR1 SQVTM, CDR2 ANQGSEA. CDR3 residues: CSVEDWQNTGELFF. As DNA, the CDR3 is TGCAGCGTTGAAGATTGGCAGAACACCGGGGAGCTGTTTTTT.

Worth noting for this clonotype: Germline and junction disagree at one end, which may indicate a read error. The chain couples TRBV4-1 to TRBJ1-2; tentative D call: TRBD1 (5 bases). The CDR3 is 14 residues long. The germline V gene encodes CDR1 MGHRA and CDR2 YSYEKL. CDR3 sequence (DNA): TGCGTCAGCAGCCAGTTACAGGAGGGCTATGGCTACACCTTC. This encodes CVSSQLQEGYGYTF.